Shown below are 18 T cell receptor beta chains from a single sample sequenced in a study of T cells in Graves' hyperthyroidism and ophthalmopathy. Amplified TCR beta CDR3 regions came from RNA transcripts. With the HTBI primer set, the TCR CDR3 went through a first round of RT-PCR. TCRdb reanalysed the multiplex PCR reads using MiXCR and keeps one entry per CDR3 protein. This sample has some 770,000 distinct CDR3 sequences; approximately 16% occur once, and the top ten carry approximately 8.4%. Sequencing used blood. The receptors come from a man aged 18 to 35 with Graves' hyperthyroidism.

A few counts support this clonotype. The chain is built from TRBV27 and TRBJ2-7, with 10 nucleotides matching TRBD2. The CDR3 has 15 residues. V was pared by 0 bases and J by 2 bases, with 1 base of the junction left unmatched. In germline, CDR1 is MNHEY, CDR2 SMNVEV (reference sequence). DNA for the CDR3: TGTGCCAGCAGTTTATCTAGCGGGAGGCCCTACGAGCAGTACTTC. This sequence encodes CASSLSSGRPYEQYF.

This clonotype was seen at least ten times. The V and J genes are TRBV10-3 and TRBJ2-1; 10 nucleotides align to TRBD2. CDR1 ENHRY and CDR2 SYGVKD come from the germline V gene. CDR3 length: 13 residues. J gave up 8 bases and V 9 bases, and 7 bases lay outside the gene matches. The CDR3 DNA is TGTGCCATATCAGCGGGAGGGTTAGATGAGCAGTTCTTC. Encoded protein: CAISAGGLDEQFF.

The chain is built from TRBV6-5 and TRBJ2-2; a weak D match, TRBD1 (6 bases). Looked up from germline, CDR1 is MNHEY and CDR2 is SVGAGI. V dropped 6 bases and J dropped 6 bases, with 11 bases sitting between them. CDR3 size: 13 residues. CDR3 sequence reads: CASRPQGAGELFF. As DNA, the CDR3 is TGTGCCAGCAGGCCACAGGGAGCCGGGGAGCTGTTTTTT.

This clonotype came up many times. This sequence joins TRBV28 and TRBJ2-7; the D is unclear. Looked up from germline, CDR1 is MDHEN and CDR2 is SYDVKM. The CDR3 is made up of 11 amino acids. The ends were cut back, 10 bases at V and 1 base at J, with 8 bases in the middle. CDR3 sequence: CAIEQSYEQYF. CDR3 nucleotide sequence: TGTGCCATTGAACAATCCTACGAGCAGTACTTC. Variable domain in full (rest from reference TRBV28 and TRBJ2-7): DVKVTQSSRYLVKRTGEKVFLECVQDMDHENMFWYRQDPGLGLRLIYFSYDVKMKEKGDIPEGYSVSREKKERFSLILESASTNQTSMYLCAIEQSYEQYFGPGTRLTVT.

This clonotype was seen a handful of times. The chain carries TRBV7-9 and TRBJ2-3; D is unresolved. CDR3 length: 15 residues. From germline, CDR1 is SEHNR and CDR2 FQNEAQ (reference sequence). Deletions cut 2 bases from V and 0 bases from J, with 9 bases between. CDR3 region: CASSLYPASTDTQYF. The DNA for the CDR3 is TGTGCCAGCAGCTTATATCCGGCAAGCACAGATACGCAGTATTTT.

CDR3 nucleotides: TGTGCCAGCAGCTCCCGAAAGCCCCAGCATTTT. Protein product: CASSSRKPQHF. The J gene is TRBJ1-5, the V gene TRBV7-3; D ambiguous. Trimming pared 4 bases from V and 8 bases from J, leaving 6 bases between. The CDR3 contains 11 residues. Germline CDR1 is SGHTA and CDR2 is FQGTGA.

This clonotype was counted a few times. The chain links TRBV28 to TRBJ1-2; D perhaps matches TRBD1 (6 bases). The CDR3 totals 14 residues. Trimming stripped 7 bases from V and 1 base from J, with 13 bases between. CDR1 is MDHEN and CDR2 is SYDVKM in the germline V gene. CDR3 residues: CASTPLGGNYGYTF. The CDR3 DNA reads TGTGCCAGCACCCCCCTAGGGGGTAACTATGGCTACACCTTC.

The V gene is TRBV28, the J gene TRBJ1-6, with TRBD1 identical over 8 bases. V shed 6 bases and J 7 bases; nucleotides not matched to a gene: 8. This CDR3 spans 15 amino acids. CDR1 and CDR2 from the germline V gene are MDHEN and SYDVKM. The CDR3 nucleotides are TGTGCCAGCAGCGTCCTTGGACAGGGAAATTCACCCCTCCACTTT. This sequence encodes CASSVLGQGNSPLHF.

CDR3 residues: CASSDHVLSGNTIYF. The CDR3 nucleotides are TGTGCCAGCAGTGACCACGTCCTCTCTGGAAACACCATATATTTT. The rearrangement uses TRBV2 and TRBJ1-3; unclear D gene. The CDR3 runs 15 residues. Germline CDR1 is SNHLY and CDR2 is FYNNEI. Trimming took off 3 bases at V and 0 bases at J, with 9 bases between the two ends.

This clonotype was observed at least ten times. V usage is TRBV12-3 or TRBV12-4 and J usage is TRBJ1-2; TRBD1 matches at 12 bases. This CDR3 has 14 amino acids. The V gene end was trimmed by 3 bases and the J gene end by 6 bases; junction bases not matched to a gene: 2. The CDR3 loop is CASSLGQGAHGYTF. CDR3 nucleotides: TGTGCCAGCAGTTTGGGACAGGGGGCCCATGGCTACACCTTC.

The rearrangement uses TRBV5-1 and TRBJ1-4, with D possibly being TRBD1 (6 bases). The V gene lost 1 base and the J gene lost 4 bases, with 14 bases spanning the gap. This CDR3 has 16 amino acids. Germline CDR1 reads SGHRS; CDR2 reads YFSETQ. CDR3 region: CASSLSTNRVNEKLFF. As DNA, the CDR3 is TGCGCCAGCAGCTTGAGTACGAACAGGGTTAATGAAAAACTGTTTTTT.

Only a few counts were recorded for this clonotype. The rearrangement joins TRBV4-3 to TRBJ2-5; D not certain. Germline lookup yields CDR1 LGHNA and CDR2 YSLEER. The CDR3 loop spans 13 amino acids. V lost 1 base and J lost 2, with 5 bases in between. CDR3 loop: CASSQGGQETQYF. CDR3 sequence (DNA): TGCGCCAGCAGCCAAGGCGGACAAGAGACCCAGTACTTC.

The chain employs TRBV6-2 or TRBV6-3 and TRBJ2-1, with D maybe TRBD2 (5 bases). Germline V gene lookup returns CDR1 MNHEY and CDR2 SVGEGT. V was pared by 0 bases and J by 5 bases, with 14 bases between. The CDR3 runs to 16 residues. For the CDR3, the DNA is TGTGCCAGCAGTTACTCGGTAGTAGCGATGAACAATGAGCAGTTCTTC. Translated: CASSYSVVAMNNEQFF.

This clonotype came up many times. The J gene is TRBJ1-1, the V gene TRBV2, with D possibly matching TRBD1 (6 bases). The V and J ends lost 7 bases and 4 bases respectively, with 16 bases between them. The CDR3 length is 14 residues. Germline V gene data show CDR1 as SNHLY and CDR2 as FYNNEI. The CDR3 here is CASNKQGPVTEAFF. The CDR3 DNA reads TGTGCCAGCAATAAACAGGGTCCGGTCACTGAAGCTTTCTTT. Based on the CDR3 plus reference TRBV2 and TRBJ1-1, the full variable domain is EPEVTQTPSHQVTQMGQEVILRCVPISNHLYFYWYRQILGQKVEFLVSFYNNEISEKSEIFDDQFSVERPDGSNFTLKIRSTKLEDSAMYFCASNKQGPVTEAFFGQGTRLTVV.

Only a few counts were recorded for this clonotype. The genes are TRBV7-9 and TRBJ1-5; 7 nucleotides align to TRBD1. The CDR3 extends over 18 amino acids. The V and J ends lost 4 bases and 3 bases, in that order; junction bases with no gene match: 15. CDR1 is SEHNR, CDR2 FQNEAQ, per germline (reference sequence). The CDR3 loop reads CASSSGTDRQTDNQPQHF. As DNA, the CDR3 is TGTGCCAGCAGCTCAGGAACGGACAGGCAAACCGACAATCAGCCCCAGCATTTT. Complete variable domain (other parts from reference TRBV7-9 and TRBJ1-5): DTGVSQNPRHKITKRGQNVTFRCDPISEHNRLYWYRQTLGQGPEFLTYFQNEAQLEKSRLLSDRFSAERPKGSFSTLEIQRTEQGDSAMYLCASSSGTDRQTDNQPQHFGDGTRLSIL.

V and J are TRBV20-1 and TRBJ2-7, with TRBD2 matching over 8 bases. The germline V gene has CDR1 DFQATT and CDR2 SNEGSKA (reference sequence). This CDR3 spans 13 amino acids. Trimming at V came to 7 bases and at J to 5 bases, leaving 10 bases not matched to a gene. CDR3 nucleotide sequence: TGCAGTGAGAGGGGGACTAGGCCCCACGAGCAGTACTTC. Its translation: CSERGTRPHEQYF.

Concerning this clonotype itself: A read error may explain this, as a much larger clone is one base away. The chain employs TRBV3-1 and TRBJ2-5, with D tentatively TRBD1 or TRBD2 (6 bases each). CDR1 and CDR2 from the germline V gene are LGHDT and YNNKEL (reference sequence). The CDR3 contains 16 residues. Between the trimmed V and J ends, which lost 5 bases and 2 bases, there was a span of 18 bases. The CDR3 loop is CASSYSSRRGQETQYF. The CDR3 nucleotides read TGTGCCAGCAGCTACAGCAGCCGGAGGGGGCAAGAGACCCAGTACTTC.

This clonotype was seen at least ten times. J is TRBJ2-5 and V is TRBV5-1, with D uncertain. In germline, CDR1 is SGHRS, CDR2 YFSETQ. This CDR3 region has 14 residues. V shed 4 bases and J shed 2 bases, with 12 bases lying between them. The CDR3 DNA follows: TGCGCCAGCAGCCCAGAATGGGGTCAAGAGACCCAGTACTTC. This translates into CASSPEWGQETQYF. Drawing the rest from reference TRBV5-1 and TRBJ2-5, the complete variable domain is KAGVTQTPRYLIKTRGQQVTLSCSPISGHRSVSWYQQTPGQGLQFLFEYFSETQRNKGNFPGRFSGRQFSNSRSEMNVSTLELGDSALYLCASSPEWGQETQYFGPGTRLLVL.